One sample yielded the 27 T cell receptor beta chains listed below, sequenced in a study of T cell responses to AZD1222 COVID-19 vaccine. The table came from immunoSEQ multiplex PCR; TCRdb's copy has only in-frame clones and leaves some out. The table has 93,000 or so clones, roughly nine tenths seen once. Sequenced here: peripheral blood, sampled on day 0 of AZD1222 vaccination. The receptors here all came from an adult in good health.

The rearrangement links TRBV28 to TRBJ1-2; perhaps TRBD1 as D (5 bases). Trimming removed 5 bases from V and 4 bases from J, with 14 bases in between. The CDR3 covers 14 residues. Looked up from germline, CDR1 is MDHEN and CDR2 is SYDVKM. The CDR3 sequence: CASSGDGRVYGYTF. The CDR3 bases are TGTGCCAGCAGTGGGGACGGGAGGGTCTATGGCTACACCTTC.

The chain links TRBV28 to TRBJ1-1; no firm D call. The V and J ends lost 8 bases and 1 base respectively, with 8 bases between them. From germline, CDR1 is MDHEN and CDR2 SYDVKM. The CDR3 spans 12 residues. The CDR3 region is CASRTTNTEAFF. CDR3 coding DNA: TGTGCCAGCCGAACAACGAACACTGAAGCTTTCTTT.

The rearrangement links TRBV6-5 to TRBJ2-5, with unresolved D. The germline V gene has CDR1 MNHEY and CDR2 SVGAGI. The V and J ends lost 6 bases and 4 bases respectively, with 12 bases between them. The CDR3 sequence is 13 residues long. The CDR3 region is CASRPSGGETQYF. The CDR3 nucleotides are TGTGCCAGCAGACCCTCGGGCGGAGAGACCCAGTACTTC.

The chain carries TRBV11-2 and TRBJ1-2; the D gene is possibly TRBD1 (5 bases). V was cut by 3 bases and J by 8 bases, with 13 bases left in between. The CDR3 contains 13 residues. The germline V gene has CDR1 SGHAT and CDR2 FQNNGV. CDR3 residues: CASSFAGGEGYTF. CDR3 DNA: TGTGCCAGCAGCTTTGCGGGGGGGGAAGGCTACACCTTC.

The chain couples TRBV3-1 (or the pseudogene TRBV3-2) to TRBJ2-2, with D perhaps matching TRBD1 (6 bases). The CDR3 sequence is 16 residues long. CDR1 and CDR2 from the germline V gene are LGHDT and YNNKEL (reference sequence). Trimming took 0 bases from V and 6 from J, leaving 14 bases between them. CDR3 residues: CASSQDRGFRAGELFF. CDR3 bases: TGTGCCAGCAGCCAAGACAGGGGTTTTCGAGCCGGGGAGCTGTTTTTT.

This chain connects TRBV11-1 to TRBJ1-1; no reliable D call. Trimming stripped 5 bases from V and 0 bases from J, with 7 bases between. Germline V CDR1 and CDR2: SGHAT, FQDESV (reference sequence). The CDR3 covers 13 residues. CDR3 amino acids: CASSPRMNTEAFF. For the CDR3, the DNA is TGTGCCAGCAGCCCTAGGATGAACACTGAAGCTTTCTTT.

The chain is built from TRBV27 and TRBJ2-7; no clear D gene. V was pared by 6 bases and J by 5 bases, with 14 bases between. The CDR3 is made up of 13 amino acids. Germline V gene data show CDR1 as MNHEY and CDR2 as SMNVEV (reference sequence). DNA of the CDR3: TGTGCCAGCAGGGGCCAAAATGGCGACGAGCAGTACTTC. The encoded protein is CASRGQNGDEQYF.

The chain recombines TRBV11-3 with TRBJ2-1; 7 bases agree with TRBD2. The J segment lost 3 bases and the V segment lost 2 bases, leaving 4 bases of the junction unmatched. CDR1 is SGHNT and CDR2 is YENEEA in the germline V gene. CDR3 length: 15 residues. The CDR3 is CASSLNPSGYNEQFF. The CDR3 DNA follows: TGTGCCAGCAGCTTAAACCCTAGCGGCTACAATGAGCAGTTCTTC.

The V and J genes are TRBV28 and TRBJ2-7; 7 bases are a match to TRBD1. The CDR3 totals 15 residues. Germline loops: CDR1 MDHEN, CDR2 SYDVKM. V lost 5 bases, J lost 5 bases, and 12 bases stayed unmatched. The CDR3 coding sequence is TGTGCCAGCAGTCCAAGGGGGCGCGTCACAGACGAGCAGTACTTC. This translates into CASSPRGRVTDEQYF.

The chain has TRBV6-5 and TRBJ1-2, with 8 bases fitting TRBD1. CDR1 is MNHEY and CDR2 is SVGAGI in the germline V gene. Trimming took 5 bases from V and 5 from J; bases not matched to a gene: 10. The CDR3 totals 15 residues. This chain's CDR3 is CASSPPGQVQYGYTF. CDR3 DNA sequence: TGTGCCAGCAGTCCTCCGGGACAGGTCCAGTATGGCTACACCTTC.

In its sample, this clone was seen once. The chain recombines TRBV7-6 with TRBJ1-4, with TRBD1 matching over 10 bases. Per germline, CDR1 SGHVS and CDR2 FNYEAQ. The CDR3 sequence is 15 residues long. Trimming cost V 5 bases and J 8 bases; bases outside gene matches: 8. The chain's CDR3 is CASSPWDRGWEKLFF. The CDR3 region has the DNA TGTGCCAGCAGCCCTTGGGACAGGGGCTGGGAAAAACTGTTTTTT.

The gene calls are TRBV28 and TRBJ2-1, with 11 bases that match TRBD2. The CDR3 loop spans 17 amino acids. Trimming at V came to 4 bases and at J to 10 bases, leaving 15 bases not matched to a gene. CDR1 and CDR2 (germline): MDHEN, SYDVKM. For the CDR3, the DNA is TGTGCCAGCAGTTCACATAGCGGGAGGGCCCCCTTAGGGGAGCAGTTCTTC. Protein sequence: CASSSHSGRAPLGEQFF.

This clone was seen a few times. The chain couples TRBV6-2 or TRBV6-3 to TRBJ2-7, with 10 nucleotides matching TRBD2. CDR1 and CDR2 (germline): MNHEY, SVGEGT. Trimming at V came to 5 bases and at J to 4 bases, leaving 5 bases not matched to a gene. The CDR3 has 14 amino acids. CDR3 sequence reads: CASSTSGRGYEQYF. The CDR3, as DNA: TGTGCCAGCAGTACCAGCGGGAGGGGTTACGAGCAGTACTTC.

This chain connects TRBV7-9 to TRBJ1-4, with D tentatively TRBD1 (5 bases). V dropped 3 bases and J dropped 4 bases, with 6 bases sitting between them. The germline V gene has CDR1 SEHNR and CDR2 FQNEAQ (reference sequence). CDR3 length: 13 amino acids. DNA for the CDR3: TGTGCCAGCAGCTTCGGGGGTAATGAAAAACTGTTTTTT. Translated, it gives CASSFGGNEKLFF.

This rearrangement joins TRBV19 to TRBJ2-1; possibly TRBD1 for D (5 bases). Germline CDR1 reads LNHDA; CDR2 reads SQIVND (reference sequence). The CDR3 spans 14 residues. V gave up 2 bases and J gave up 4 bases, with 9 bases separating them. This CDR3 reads CASSIPDSYNEQFF. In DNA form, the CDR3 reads TGTGCCAGTAGTATACCCGACAGTTACAATGAGCAGTTCTTC.

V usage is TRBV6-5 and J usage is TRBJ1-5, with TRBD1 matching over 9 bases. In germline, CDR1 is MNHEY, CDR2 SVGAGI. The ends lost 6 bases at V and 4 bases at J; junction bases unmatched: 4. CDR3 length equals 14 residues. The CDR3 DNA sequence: TGTGCCAGCAGCCAGACAGGGGGAAATCAGCCCCAGCATTTT. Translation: CASSQTGGNQPQHF.

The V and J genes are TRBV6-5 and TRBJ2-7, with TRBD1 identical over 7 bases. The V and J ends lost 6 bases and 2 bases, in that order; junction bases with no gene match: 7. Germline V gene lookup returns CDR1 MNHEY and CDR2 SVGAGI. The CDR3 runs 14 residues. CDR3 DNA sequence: TGTGCCAGCAGCTACCGGGACAGAACCTACGAGCAGTACTTC. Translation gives CASSYRDRTYEQYF.

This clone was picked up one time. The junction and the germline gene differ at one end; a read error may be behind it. The CDR3 spells CASSLGRF. The CDR3 bases are TGCGCCAGCAGCTTGGGCCGCTTC. This sequence joins TRBV5-1 and TRBJ2-7; D remains ambiguous. This CDR3 has 8 amino acids. Germline CDR1 SGHRS, CDR2 YFSETQ.

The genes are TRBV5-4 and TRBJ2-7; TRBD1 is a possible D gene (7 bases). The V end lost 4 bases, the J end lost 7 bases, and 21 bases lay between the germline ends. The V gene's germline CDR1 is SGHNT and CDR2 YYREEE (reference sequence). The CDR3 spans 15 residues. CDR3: CASSPPPPGGFEQYF. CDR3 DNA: TGTGCCAGCAGCCCCCCCCCGCCAGGGGGGTTTGAGCAGTACTTC.

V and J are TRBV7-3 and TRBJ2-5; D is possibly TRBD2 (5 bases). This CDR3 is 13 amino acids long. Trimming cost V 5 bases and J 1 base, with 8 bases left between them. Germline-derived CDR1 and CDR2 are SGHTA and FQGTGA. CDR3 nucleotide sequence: TGTGCCAGCAGCGGAGGACCCCAAGAGACCCAGTACTTC. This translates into CASSGGPQETQYF.

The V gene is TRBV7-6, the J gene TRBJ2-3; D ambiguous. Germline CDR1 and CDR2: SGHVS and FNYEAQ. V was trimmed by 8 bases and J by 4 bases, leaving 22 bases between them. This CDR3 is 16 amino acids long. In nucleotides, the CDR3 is TGTGCCAGCGGACCTTCTGGCCTCCGAGCCGCAGATACGCAGTATTTT. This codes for CASGPSGLRAADTQYF.

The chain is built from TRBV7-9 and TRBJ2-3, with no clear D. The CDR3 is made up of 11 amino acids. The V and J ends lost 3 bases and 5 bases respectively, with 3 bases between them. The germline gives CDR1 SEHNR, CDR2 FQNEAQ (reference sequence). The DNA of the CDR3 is TGTGCCAGCAGCTTTGAAGATACGCAGTATTTT. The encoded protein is CASSFEDTQYF.

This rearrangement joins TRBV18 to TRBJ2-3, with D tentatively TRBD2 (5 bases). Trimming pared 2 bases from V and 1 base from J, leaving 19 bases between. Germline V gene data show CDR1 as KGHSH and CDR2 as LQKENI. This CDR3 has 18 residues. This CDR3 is CASSPSGGRAYGTDTQYF. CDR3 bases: TGTGCCAGCTCACCATCAGGTGGGCGGGCTTATGGCACAGATACGCAGTATTTT.

The CDR3 nucleotides are TGTGCCAGCAGCGATGGGGAACTGGCCCTCTCCTACAATGAGCAGTTCTTC. This encodes CASSDGELALSYNEQFF. The chain has TRBV5-6 and TRBJ2-1; D is unclear. V lost 4 bases, J lost 0 bases, and 17 bases lay in between. CDR3 length: 17 amino acids. Per germline, CDR1 SGHDT and CDR2 YYEEEE. The whole variable domain, remainder taken from reference TRBV5-6 and TRBJ2-1, is DAGVTQSPTHLIKTRGQQVTLRCSPKSGHDTVSWYQQALGQGPQFIFQYYEEEERQRGNFPDRFSGHQFPNYSSELNVNALLLGDSALYLCASSDGELALSYNEQFFGPGTRLTVL.

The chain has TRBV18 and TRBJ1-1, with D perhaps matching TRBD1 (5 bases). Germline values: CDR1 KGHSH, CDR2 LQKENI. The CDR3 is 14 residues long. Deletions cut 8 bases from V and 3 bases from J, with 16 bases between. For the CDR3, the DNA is TGTGCCAGCATCGAGGGGCTCTGGGACACTGAAGCTTTCTTT. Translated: CASIEGLWDTEAFF.

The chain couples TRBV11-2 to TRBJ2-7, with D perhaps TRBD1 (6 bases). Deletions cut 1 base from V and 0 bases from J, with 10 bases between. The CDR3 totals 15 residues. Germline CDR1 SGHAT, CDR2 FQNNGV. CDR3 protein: CASSLVGQSSYEQYF. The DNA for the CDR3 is TGTGCCAGCAGCTTAGTAGGACAGAGCTCCTACGAGCAGTACTTC.

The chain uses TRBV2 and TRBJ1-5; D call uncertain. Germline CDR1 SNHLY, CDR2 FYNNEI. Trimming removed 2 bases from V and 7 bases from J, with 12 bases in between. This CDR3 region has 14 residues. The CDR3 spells CASSEMGSGQPQHF. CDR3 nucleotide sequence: TGTGCCAGCAGTGAAATGGGATCGGGACAGCCCCAGCATTTT.